The present entry profiles one TCR beta chain with its context. Its antigen is not identified. The data stem from a study of shared clonotypes between healthy human individuals. Looking at the study overall: The plates for each donor numbered three CD4 naive, three CD4 memory, two CD8 naive and one CD8 memory.

A split of CD4+ cells into CD45RA+ naive and CD45RA-negative memory subsets was performed. CDR1 SGDLS and CDR2 YYNGEE come from the germline V gene. V was cut by 0 bases and J by 0 bases, with 10 bases left in between. The CDR3 spans 16 residues. Generated by immunoSEQ multiplex PCR, the TCRdb table keeps only in-frame clones and is missing some. The sample includes millions of clones, over 90% of them seen just once. Study-wide points: Some clonotypes were shared by all four sorted-subset donors, while others were not shared. The non-shared ones had lower generation probabilities than the shared ones.

Material for sequencing was naive CD4+ T cells from PBMCs. Described subset: CD45RA+ positively selected. This rearrangement joins TRBV9 to TRBJ1-5; perhaps TRBD1 as D (5 bases). The origin of this receptor is a man aged 18 to 30 in good health. Some clones in this sample may be carry-over from other donors' samples. The CDR3 DNA reads as TGTGCCAGCAGCGTAGGATGGGGGGATAGCAATCAGCCCCAGCATTTT. This sequence encodes CASSVGWGDSNQPQHF.